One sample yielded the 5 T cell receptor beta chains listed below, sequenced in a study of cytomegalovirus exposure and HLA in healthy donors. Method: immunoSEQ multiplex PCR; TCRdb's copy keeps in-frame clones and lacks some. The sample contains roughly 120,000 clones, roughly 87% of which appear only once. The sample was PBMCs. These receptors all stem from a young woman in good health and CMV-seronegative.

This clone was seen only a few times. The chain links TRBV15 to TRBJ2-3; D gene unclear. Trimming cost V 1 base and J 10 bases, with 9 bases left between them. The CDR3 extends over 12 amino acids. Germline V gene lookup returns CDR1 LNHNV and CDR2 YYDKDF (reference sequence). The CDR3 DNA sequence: TGTGCCACCAGCAGAGTGGAAGGAGCGCAGTATTTT. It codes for CATSRVEGAQYF.

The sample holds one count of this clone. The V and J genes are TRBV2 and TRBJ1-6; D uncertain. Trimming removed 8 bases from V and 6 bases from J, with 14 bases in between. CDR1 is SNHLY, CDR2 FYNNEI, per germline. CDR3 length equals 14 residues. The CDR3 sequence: CASRTRTFNSPLHF. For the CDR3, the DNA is TGTGCCAGCCGGACTAGGACCTTTAATTCACCCCTCCACTTT.

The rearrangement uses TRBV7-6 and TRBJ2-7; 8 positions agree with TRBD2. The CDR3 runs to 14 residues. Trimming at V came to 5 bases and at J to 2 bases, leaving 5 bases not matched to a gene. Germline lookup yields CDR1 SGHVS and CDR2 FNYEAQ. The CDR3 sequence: CASSQTSGPYEQYF. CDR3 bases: TGTGCCAGCAGCCAAACTAGCGGACCCTACGAGCAGTACTTC.

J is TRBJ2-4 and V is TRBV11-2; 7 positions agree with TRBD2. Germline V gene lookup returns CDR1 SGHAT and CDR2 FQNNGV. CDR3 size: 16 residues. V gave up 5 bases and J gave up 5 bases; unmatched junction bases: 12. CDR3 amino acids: CASSRIADGRQNIQYF. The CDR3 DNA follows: TGTGCCAGCAGCCGGATAGCGGACGGGAGGCAAAACATTCAGTACTTC.

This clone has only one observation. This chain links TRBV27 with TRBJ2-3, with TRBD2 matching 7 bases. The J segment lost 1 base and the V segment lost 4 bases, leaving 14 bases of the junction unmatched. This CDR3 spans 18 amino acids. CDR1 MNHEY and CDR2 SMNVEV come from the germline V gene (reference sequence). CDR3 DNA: TGTGCCAGCAGTTCCTTGGAGGGCGGGAGCGATGGCACAGATACGCAGTATTTT. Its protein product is CASSSLEGGSDGTDTQYF.